This T cell receptor (beta chain) emerged from a study of PD-1 blockade in classical Hodgkin lymphoma. CDR3 length: 18 residues. V trimming: 4 bases; J trimming: 7 bases; junction bases outside the gene matches: 18. Brentuximab vedotin exposure varied, and every patient relapsed after autologous stem cell transplantation. Assay used: immunoSEQ multiplex PCR; TCRdb lists only in-frame clones, some missing. The sample records about 98,000 clones, 80% to 95% being singletons. This clone was seen a handful of times. What it binds is not known. Findings of the study overall: Among the patients, those starting nivolumab under 1 year after ASCT were excluded.

The chain links TRBV5-3 to TRBJ2-4; 9 nucleotides agree with TRBD2. TRBV5-3 is reported as an ORF; its role is uncertain. This specimen consisted of peripheral blood mononuclear cells (PBMCs), obtained at baseline. This TCR came from a human donor with classical Hodgkin lymphoma. For the CDR3, the DNA is TGTGCCAGAAGCCCCCCTCGAGCGGGAGGTCCCCCCCCTAACATTCAGTACTTC. It translates to CARSPPRAGGPPPNIQYF.